This TCR beta chain originates from a study of blood T cell repertoires in COVID-19. Study background: PBMCs, B-cell-depleted T cells, or T cells provided the cDNA or gDNA that made up the material.

The sample holds a few counts of this clone. The CDR3 runs 14 residues. V gave up 2 bases and J gave up 3 bases, with 7 bases separating them. CDR1 and CDR2 from the germline V gene are KGHDR and SFDVKD. Original processing notes: Amplification from reference gene primers served as the basis for estimated nucleated cell counts. The assay was immunoSEQ multiplex PCR, and TCRdb's table has in-frame clones only and misses some. V and J calls plus clone size are reproduced from that table; the DNA served to infer D and trimming. The table has around 180,000 clones, approximately 77% seen once. Sequencing was performed on peripheral blood. The gene calls are TRBV24-1 and TRBJ2-1, with D unclear. This receptor was identified in a woman of 80 years or more with active or convalescent COVID-19. CDR3 coding DNA: TGTGCCACCAGTGATTCCCCCGGCTACAATGAGCAGTTCTTC. Its translation: CATSDSPGYNEQFF.